Listed here are 26 T cell receptor beta chains from one sample, sequenced in a study of T cells in Graves' hyperthyroidism and ophthalmopathy (dated by TCRdb to the late 2010s). Receptors were amplified or captured by multiplex PCR. TCRdb shows the sequencer as Illumina HiSeq 2000. TCR beta CDR3 regions were amplified from RNA transcripts. The first round of RT-PCR for the TCR CDR3 was performed with the HTBI primer set and the Qiagen OneStep RT-PCR kit. The raw public data were reprocessed by TCRdb itself: fastp quality trimming at Q25, MiXCR clonotype calling, in-frame beta chains only. Rows are combined by CDR3 protein, so each entry shows the most common genes and DNA. The sample table records about 480,000 distinct CDR3 sequences; roughly an eighth of these occur just once. Together, the top ten hold 15% to 20% of the sample. Sequencing was carried out using blood. The receptors shown here come from a woman aged 18-35 years with Graves' hyperthyroidism.

This clonotype has at least ten counts. The J gene is TRBJ1-6, the V gene TRBV7-6; TRBD1 matches 11 bases. V lost 5 bases and J lost 14; bases outside the gene matches: 14. In germline, CDR1 is SGHVS, CDR2 FNYEAQ. The CDR3 has 16 residues. The DNA of the CDR3 is TGTGCCAGCAGCACCCGAAGGGGGACAGGGGGTTCCACCCTCCACTTT. Protein sequence: CASSTRRGTGGSTLHF.

This clonotype was observed many times. The chain joins TRBV5-1 to TRBJ1-6, with D perhaps matching TRBD1 (5 bases). This CDR3 is built from 16 residues. The ends were cut back, 1 base at V and 1 base at J, with 9 bases in the middle. Germline V CDR1 and CDR2: SGHRS, YFSETQ. The CDR3 reads CASSLIGGSYNSPLHF. The CDR3 DNA reads as TGCGCCAGCAGCTTGATCGGGGGTTCCTATAATTCACCCCTCCACTTT. The variable domain in full, completed from reference TRBV5-1 and TRBJ1-6, reads KAGVTQTPRYLIKTRGQQVTLSCSPISGHRSVSWYQQTPGQGLQFLFEYFSETQRNKGNFPGRFSGRQFSNSRSEMNVSTLELGDSALYLCASSLIGGSYNSPLHFGNGTRLTVT.

This clonotype showed up many times. V gene TRBV19 combines with J gene TRBJ1-3; tentative D call: TRBD1 (5 bases). Trimming removed 2 bases from V and 4 bases from J, with 12 bases in between. CDR3 length equals 15 residues. In germline, CDR1 is LNHDA, CDR2 SQIVND (reference sequence). CDR3 in DNA: TGTGCCAGTAGTATATATTGGGGGACCGGAAACACCATATATTTT. As protein: CASSIYWGTGNTIYF.

This clonotype has just a few counts. The chain uses TRBV11-3 and TRBJ1-3; unclear D gene. This CDR3 comprises 15 residues. Per the germline V gene, CDR1 is SGHNT and CDR2 is YENEEA. V was pared by 6 bases and J by 0 bases, with 12 bases between. In DNA, the CDR3 is TGTGCCAGCAGTCCCGTCCGGAGCTCTGGAAACACCATATATTTT. This encodes CASSPVRSSGNTIYF.

This clonotype appeared many times. The V gene is TRBV12-3 or TRBV12-4, the J gene TRBJ2-1; 8 nucleotides align to TRBD2. After removal of 3 bases from V and 9 bases from J, the junction contained 10 bases not matched to a gene. This CDR3 has 15 amino acids. The CDR3 DNA follows: TGTGCCAGCAGTTTTAGTTCTAGCGGGTCCGGTGAGCAGTTCTTC. It is translated as CASSFSSSGSGEQFF.

This clonotype was detected ten times or more. The J gene is TRBJ1-2, the V gene TRBV10-3; 7 bases fit TRBD1. Germline assignment: CDR1 ENHRY and CDR2 SYGVKD. This CDR3 contains 16 residues. The trim removed 5 bases at V and 2 bases at J, leaving 11 bases unmatched. CDR3 residues: CAISPDRTAWNYGYTF. CDR3 sequence (DNA): TGTGCCATCAGTCCGGACAGGACCGCTTGGAACTATGGCTACACCTTC.

This clonotype appeared a few times. The chain has TRBV11-3 and TRBJ2-7, with 7 bases matching TRBD2. CDR3 length equals 15 residues. The ends lost 1 base at V and 4 bases at J; junction bases unmatched: 7. Looked up from germline, CDR1 is SGHNT and CDR2 is YENEEA. The CDR3 nucleotides are TGTGCCAGCAGCTTAGCGTTTTCGGGGGGTTACGAGCAGTACTTC. Protein sequence: CASSLAFSGGYEQYF. The variable domain in full, completed from reference TRBV11-3 and TRBJ2-7, reads EAGVVQSPRYKIIEKKQPVAFWCNPISGHNTLYWYLQNLGQGPELLIRYENEEAVDDSQLPKDRFSAERLKGVDSTLKIQPAELGDSAVYLCASSLAFSGGYEQYFGPGTRLTVT.

This clonotype was observed many times. The V call is TRBV20-1, the J call TRBJ1-5, with D perhaps TRBD1 (5 bases). Germline assignment: CDR1 DFQATT and CDR2 SNEGSKA (reference sequence). V gave up 3 bases and J gave up 4 bases, with 19 bases separating them. CDR3 length equals 16 residues. CDR3 loop: CSASQAQGGDNQPQHF. DNA of the CDR3: TGCAGTGCTAGTCAGGCCCAGGGAGGAGATAATCAGCCCCAGCATTTT.

The table lists this clonotype with many counts. V usage is TRBV2 and J usage is TRBJ2-1; unclear D gene. This CDR3 spans 16 amino acids. The germline CDR1 and CDR2 sequences are SNHLY and FYNNEI. The germline V and J ends were trimmed by 6 bases and 0 bases, with 15 bases remaining between them. In DNA, the CDR3 is TGTGCCAGCAGCCCCGACTCGTATAGCTCCTACAATGAGCAGTTCTTC. Amino acid sequence: CASSPDSYSSYNEQFF.

The chain uses TRBV30 and TRBJ2-4; 11 nucleotides align to TRBD1. Germline V gene data show CDR1 as GTSNPN and CDR2 as SVGIG (reference sequence). The CDR3 spans 17 residues. J was trimmed by 7 bases and V by 1 base; bases with no gene match: 12. CDR3: CAWSARAGQGAGNIQYF. The CDR3 nucleotides read TGTGCCTGGAGTGCAAGAGCTGGACAGGGGGCCGGCAACATTCAGTACTTC.

At least ten counts were recorded for this clonotype. The chain combines TRBV20-1 with TRBJ2-3; 7 bases match TRBD2. V dropped 4 bases and J dropped 3; count of bases not matched to a gene: 10. CDR3 length: 15 residues. CDR1 is DFQATT, CDR2 SNEGSKA, per germline (reference sequence). For the CDR3, the DNA is TGCAGTGCTACGGTCCGGGGGGTTTGGACAGATACGCAGTATTTT. Encoded protein: CSATVRGVWTDTQYF.

In this sample, this clonotype turned up a few times. The genes are TRBV28 and TRBJ2-1, with D unclear. V dropped 1 base and J dropped 6 bases, with 16 bases sitting between them. CDR1 is MDHEN, CDR2 SYDVKM, per germline. The length of the CDR3 is 16 residues. CDR3 amino acids: CASSLFLSSPSNEQFF. CDR3 nucleotides: TGTGCCAGCAGTTTATTTTTGTCCTCCCCGAGCAATGAGCAGTTCTTC.

The chain couples TRBV12-3 or TRBV12-4 to TRBJ2-1; D unresolved. V shed 8 bases and J shed 10 bases, with 12 bases lying between them. CDR3 size: 11 residues. The CDR3 sequence is CASLERMEQFF. The CDR3 coding sequence is TGTGCCAGCTTGGAACGGATGGAGCAGTTCTTC.

V is TRBV20-1 and J is TRBJ2-6; TRBD1 matches at 8 bases. The CDR3 is made up of 19 amino acids. J was trimmed by 0 bases and V by 6 bases; bases with no gene match: 16. CDR1 DFQATT and CDR2 SNEGSKA come from the germline V gene (reference sequence). CDR3 coding DNA: TGCAGTGCCCATCGAGCCCTCGGACAGGGCCCCTCTGGGGCCAACGTCCTGACTTTC. Its translation: CSAHRALGQGPSGANVLTF.

In this sample, this clonotype turned up a few times. The chain is built from TRBV9 and TRBJ1-1; 8 nucleotides line up with TRBD1. This CDR3 region has 15 residues. V lost 0 bases, J lost 5 bases, and 6 bases stayed unmatched. Germline V gene sequence: CDR1 SGDLS, CDR2 YYNGEE. CDR3 DNA sequence: TGTGCCAGCAGCGTAGGATCAGGGGGCTTGACTGAAGCTTTCTTT. Encoded protein: CASSVGSGGLTEAFF.

In its sample, this clonotype was seen many times. The chain uses TRBV5-1 and TRBJ2-1; 10 nucleotides match TRBD2. The germline V gene encodes CDR1 SGHRS and CDR2 YFSETQ. The CDR3 is 14 amino acids. V trimming: 5 bases; J trimming: 3 bases; junction bases outside the gene matches: 2. The CDR3 DNA sequence: TGCGCCAGCAGACCTAGCGGGAGCTACAATGAGCAGTTCTTC. Translating gives CASRPSGSYNEQFF.

This clonotype was seen repeatedly, ten times or more. The rearrangement uses TRBV27 and TRBJ2-7, with 7 positions matching TRBD1. Losses at the gene ends were 5 bases for V and 5 bases for J; bases not matched to a gene: 18. The germline V gene has CDR1 MNHEY and CDR2 SMNVEV (reference sequence). This CDR3 contains 17 residues. CDR3 loop: CASSRHPGGQGVHEQYF. The CDR3 nucleotides are TGTGCCAGCAGTAGACACCCGGGCGGGCAGGGGGTGCACGAGCAGTACTTC.

In this sample, this clonotype turned up a few times. This CDR3 is CASIRGRDRANTEAFF. CDR3 DNA sequence: TGTGCCAGTATAAGGGGAAGGGACAGGGCAAACACTGAAGCTTTCTTT. The rearrangement uses TRBV19 and TRBJ1-1; the match to TRBD1 covers 9 bases. The CDR3 consists of 16 residues. Germline V gene data show CDR1 as LNHDA and CDR2 as SQIVND (reference sequence). V dropped 7 bases and J dropped 2; count of bases not matched to a gene: 11.

This clonotype was counted ten times or more. The rearrangement joins TRBV3-1 to TRBJ2-4, with D unresolved. Germline V gene sequence: CDR1 LGHDT, CDR2 YNNKEL (reference sequence). The V gene lost 1 base and the J gene lost 9 bases, with 7 bases spanning the gap. This CDR3 region has 12 residues. In DNA form, the CDR3 reads TGTGCCAGCAGCCAAGCCATATCCATTCAGTACTTC. This sequence encodes CASSQAISIQYF. Together with reference TRBV3-1 and TRBJ2-4, the CDR3 gives the full variable domain: DTAVSQTPKYLVTQMGNDKSIKCEQNLGHDTMYWYKQDSKKFLKIMFSYNNKELIINETVPNRFSPKSPDKAHLNLHINSLELGDSAVYFCASSQAISIQYFGAGTRLSVL.

This clonotype turned up a few times. The chain carries TRBV20-1 and TRBJ2-7, with D perhaps TRBD2 (5 bases). This CDR3 spans 13 amino acids. The V gene lost 6 bases and the J gene lost 4 bases, with 16 bases spanning the gap. Germline loops: CDR1 DFQATT, CDR2 SNEGSKA (reference sequence). The CDR3 protein is CSAMGGLRYEQYV. CDR3 DNA sequence: TGCAGTGCCATGGGCGGACTCCGTTACGAGCAGTACGTC.

Many counts were recorded for this clonotype. The chain employs TRBV10-3 and TRBJ2-2; D is ambiguous. Trimming removed 0 bases from V and 4 bases from J, with 6 bases in between. The length of the CDR3 is 14 residues. CDR1 and CDR2 (germline): ENHRY, SYGVKD. CDR3 sequence reads: CAISESHSTGELFF. The CDR3 DNA sequence: TGTGCCATCAGTGAGTCTCACTCCACCGGGGAGCTGTTTTTT.

In its sample, this clonotype was seen a few times. This chain links TRBV24-1 with TRBJ2-3; D gene ambiguous. The CDR3 extends over 15 amino acids. Germline V gives CDR1 KGHDR, CDR2 SFDVKD. V lost 7 bases to trimming and J lost 4 bases, with 17 bases between them. CDR3 DNA: TGTGCCACCAGACCCAATCGAGGCTCCCCAGATACGCAGTATTTT. This gives the protein CATRPNRGSPDTQYF.

This chain uses TRBV6-5 with TRBJ1-1; D is perhaps TRBD1 (5 bases). This CDR3 has 15 residues. With 4 bases removed from V and 4 bases from J, the gap between germline ends came to 16 bases. The germline V gene has CDR1 MNHEY and CDR2 SVGAGI. CDR3 nucleotide sequence: TGTGCCAGCAGTTCGCTCCCGGGACGGCCCACTGAAGCTTTCTTT. This translates into CASSSLPGRPTEAFF.

The chain employs TRBV30 and TRBJ1-1, with a possible D match to TRBD1 (6 bases). Germline V lookup: CDR1 GTSNPN, CDR2 SVGIG (reference sequence). The length of the CDR3 is 14 residues. The germline V and J ends were trimmed by 3 bases and 7 bases, with 18 bases remaining between them. The CDR3 here is CAWREGHRSGEAFF. The DNA for the CDR3 is TGTGCCTGGAGAGAGGGACACCGTAGTGGTGAAGCTTTCTTT.

J is TRBJ1-1 and V is TRBV11-2; weak D call: TRBD1 (5 bases). The ends were cut back, 0 bases at V and 0 bases at J, with 11 bases in the middle. CDR3 length: 16 residues. Germline CDR1 is SGHAT and CDR2 is FQNNGV. Here the CDR3 reads CASSLDSGRLNTEAFF. For the CDR3, the DNA is TGTGCCAGCAGCTTAGATTCAGGGAGGCTGAACACTGAAGCTTTCTTT.

This clonotype was seen more than once but under ten times. The genes are TRBV5-4 and TRBJ2-3; the D gene is possibly TRBD2 (7 bases). CDR1 and CDR2 from the germline V gene are SGHNT and YYREEE (reference sequence). Trimming stripped 3 bases from V and 6 bases from J, with 17 bases between. The CDR3 has 15 amino acids. The CDR3 DNA follows: TGTGCCAGCAGCTCACAGGGACTAACCGGGGATACGCAGTATTTT. Its protein product is CASSSQGLTGDTQYF.